Listed below are T cell receptor beta chains from one sample, sequenced in a study of cytomegalovirus exposure and HLA in healthy donors. The protocol was immunoSEQ multiplex PCR, while the TCRdb copy is restricted to in-frame clones and leaves out a portion. The table records about 150,000 clones, approximately 90% of them present only once. Sequences were obtained from PBMCs. All receptors derive from a man younger than 35 in good health and CMV-seropositive. CDR3s include the opening cysteine and the closing phenylalanine or tryptophan. The D gene is left open where the match is weak. Clone size appears in some rows only: once, few, many, or a class for an expanded clone.

clone_size j_call d_call v_call cdr3_nt cdr3_aa
. TRBJ1-5 . TRBV19 TGTGCCAGTAGTACGGCTTGGGGGGGGGATCAGCCCCAGCATTTT CASSTAWGGDQPQHF
. TRBJ2-7 . TRBV5-1 TGCGCCAGCAGGGAGGGAGTCAACGACGAGCAGTACTTC CASREGVNDEQYF
. TRBJ2-1 TRBD2 TRBV19 TGTGCCAGTAGTCTCGGACTAGCGGGAGAAGTAGAGCAGTTCTTC CASSLGLAGEVEQFF
. TRBJ2-1 . TRBV6-1 TGTGCCAGCAGGGGGGGAGGTGTAAACAATGAGCAGTTCTTC CASRGGGVNNEQFF
. TRBJ1-3 . TRBV28 TGTGCCAGCTGCTTAAGACAGGTTGGAAACACCATATATTTT CASCLRQVGNTIYF
few TRBJ1-1 . TRBV20-1 TGCAGTGCTTCACAGGGCCCTGAAGCTTTCTTT CSASQGPEAFF
. TRBJ2-7 . TRBV6-1 TGTGCCAGCAGTGAGACAGCTACCGTACTCTACGAGCAGTACTTC CASSETATVLYEQYF
. TRBJ1-3 . TRBV6-1 TGTGCCGGCCGCGGGGGGATTGGAAACACCATATATTTT CAGRGGIGNTIYF
. TRBJ2-7 . TRBV5-8 TGTGCCAGCAGCCCCCAACAGGGTTTATTTCCCTACGAGCAGTACTTC CASSPQQGLFPYEQYF
. TRBJ2-1 . TRBV15 TGTGCCACCAGCAGAGATTATGGGCGCAACTACAATGAGCAGTTCTTC CATSRDYGRNYNEQFF
once TRBJ1-1 . TRBV7-9 TGTGCCAGCAGCTCGTCCCCAGCTGAAGCTTTCTTT CASSSSPAEAFF
. TRBJ1-2 . TRBV5-1 TGCGCCAGCAGCGAGCCCTTCGTTGGGGAGGAGTTCCATGGCTACACCTTC CASSEPFVGEEFHGYTF
. TRBJ2-3 TRBD2 TRBV5-4 TGTGCCAGCAGCTTGGGCTCAGCGGGAGGGCGGGGATTTGATACGCAGTATTTT CASSLGSAGGRGFDTQYF
. TRBJ2-4 . TRBV13 TGTGCCAGCAGCTCTCCGGACTTCTATGGGAACATTCAGTACTTC CASSSPDFYGNIQYF
. TRBJ2-5 TRBD1 TRBV6-1 TGTGCCAGCAGGGGACAGGGCCTCTTCAAAGAGACCCAGTACTTC CASRGQGLFKETQYF
. TRBJ2-4 TRBD2 TRBV5-4 TGTGCCAGCAGCAGGGGGGGACCTTCTAGCGGGAGAGGGATTCAGTACTTC CASSRGGPSSGRGIQYF
. TRBJ1-1 . TRBV28 TGTGCCAGCAGTCTCGTGAACACTGAAGCTTTCTTT CASSLVNTEAFF
once TRBJ1-2 . TRBV6-1 TGTGCCAGCAGTGAAGACCTGGAGGAGGGCTACACCTTC CASSEDLEEGYTF
few TRBJ1-2 . TRBV28 TGTGCCAGCAGGGCCCCAATTGTCTATGGCTACACCTTC CASRAPIVYGYTF
. TRBJ2-3 . TRBV27 TGTGCCAGCAGTAGCCTACTCCTCACAGATACGCAGTATTTT CASSSLLLTDTQYF
. TRBJ1-5 TRBD1 TRBV19 TGTGCCAGTAGAAGAGGGGCGGACAGGGGAAGGAATCAGCCCCAGCATTTT CASRRGADRGRNQPQHF
. TRBJ1-5 TRBD1 TRBV30 TGTGCCTGGAGTCCCGGGACAGTGAATCAGCCCCAGCATTTT CAWSPGTVNQPQHF
once TRBJ2-1 . TRBV7-8 TGTGCCAGCAGCCTCCTTGAGGGAGATATGGATGAGCAGTTCTTC CASSLLEGDMDEQFF
. TRBJ2-1 TRBD2 TRBV10-3 TGTGCCATCAGGGCAGGGACTAGCCATTACAATGAGCAGTTCTTC CAIRAGTSHYNEQFF
. TRBJ1-5 . TRBV19 TGTGCCAGTACCGACAGGACAAATCAGCCCCAGCATTTT CASTDRTNQPQHF
. TRBJ2-7 TRBD1 TRBV5-1 TGCGCCAGCAGCCGGGGACAGGAGTCCTACGAGCAGTACTTC CASSRGQESYEQYF
. TRBJ1-3 . TRBV9 TGTGCCAGCAGCACCTCGACACACCGCTCTGGAAACACCATATATTTT CASSTSTHRSGNTIYF
. TRBJ1-2 TRBD1 TRBV28 TGTGCCAGCAGTTTCAACCCCCGGGACAGGGGGGACTATGGCTACACCTTC CASSFNPRDRGDYGYTF
. TRBJ1-5 . TRBV6-1 TGTGCCAGCAGGGAAGGGAGGAGGACAGTACATCAGCCCCAGCATTTT CASREGRRTVHQPQHF
. TRBJ2-7 TRBD2 TRBV6-1 TGTGCCAGCTCTCTGGCGGGAGGCTACGAGCAGTACTTC CASSLAGGYEQYF
. TRBJ1-2 . TRBV6-5 TGTGCCAGCAGTTACGACAGCTATAGTTCTGGCTACACCTTC CASSYDSYSSGYTF
. TRBJ1-2 . TRBV6-1 TGTGCCAGCAGTGAAGATCCGAGCTACCTAGGGAGCTATGGCTACACCTTC CASSEDPSYLGSYGYTF
. TRBJ1-1 . TRBV28 TGTGCCAGCGGAAGGGAGCCCGGAGGGAGCACTGAAGCTTTCTTT CASGREPGGSTEAFF
. TRBJ2-1 . TRBV9 TGTGCCAGCAGCGTAGCCGATGAGCAGTTCTTC CASSVADEQFF
. TRBJ2-7 . TRBV25-1 TGTGCCAGCAGCGGGATTTACGAGCAGTACTTC CASSGIYEQYF
. TRBJ2-7 . TRBV7-8 TGTGCCAGCACCCCGGGACAACCTACTTACGAGCAGTACTTC CASTPGQPTYEQYF
. TRBJ2-7 . TRBV12-5 TGTGCTAGTGGTCCGCCCGACAGTACCTACGAGCAGTACTTC CASGPPDSTYEQYF